This T cell receptor beta chain stems from a study of early T cells in non-severe SARS-CoV-2 infection. Unique molecular identifiers (one per individual cDNA molecule) were attached. TCRdb reanalysed the 5' RACE reads using MiXCR and keeps one entry per CDR3 protein. This table holds more than 20,000 distinct CDR3 sequences, just under 4.5% found once. This clonotype was observed at least ten times. Germline values: CDR1 SEHNR, CDR2 FQNEAQ (reference sequence). This CDR3 region has 17 residues. Trimming removed 7 bases from V and 0 bases from J, with 16 bases in between. J is TRBJ2-6 and V is TRBV7-9, with unresolved D. The sequenced sample was whole blood. This clonotype originated in an adult who was a healthcare worker with PCR-confirmed SARS-CoV-2 infection or an uninfected control (not recorded which). The CDR3 region is CASKWQSRNSGANVLTF. The DNA of the CDR3 is TGTGCCAGCAAGTGGCAGTCCCGCAACTCTGGGGCCAACGTCCTGACTTTC.